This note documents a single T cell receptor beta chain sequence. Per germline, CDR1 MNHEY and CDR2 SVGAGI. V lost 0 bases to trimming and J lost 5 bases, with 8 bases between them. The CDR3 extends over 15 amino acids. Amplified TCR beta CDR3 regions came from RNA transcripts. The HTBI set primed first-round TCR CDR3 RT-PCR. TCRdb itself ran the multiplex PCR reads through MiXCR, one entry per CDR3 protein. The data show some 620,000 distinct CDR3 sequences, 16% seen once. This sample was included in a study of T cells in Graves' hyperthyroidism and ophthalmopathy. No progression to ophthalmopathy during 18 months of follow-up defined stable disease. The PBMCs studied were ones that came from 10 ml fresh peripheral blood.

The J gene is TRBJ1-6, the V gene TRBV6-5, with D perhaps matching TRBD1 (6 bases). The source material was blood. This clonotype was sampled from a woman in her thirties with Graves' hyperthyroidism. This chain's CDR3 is CASSYSPGDNSPLHF. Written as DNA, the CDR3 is TGTGCCAGCAGTTACTCCCCAGGGGATAATTCACCCCTCCACTTT.